Described below is a single TCR beta chain sequence and its context. The data originate from a study of blood T cell repertoires in COVID-19. About the research overall: Both acute and convalescent COVID-19 samples were obtained from the United States, Italy and Spain. PBMCs, B-cell-depleted T cells, or T cells provided the cDNA or gDNA that made up the material.

The CDR3 is 13 residues long. Looked up from germline, CDR1 is LNHDA and CDR2 is SQIVND (reference sequence). V was cut by 4 bases and J by 4 bases, with 9 bases left in between. Clones were sequenced by immunoSEQ multiplex PCR, and TCRdb holds only the in-frame ones, with some missing. The table shows over 250,000 clones, with 80% to 90% occurring only once. The sequence was obtained from a woman aged 18 to 35 who had recovered from COVID-19. The genes are TRBV19 and TRBJ2-3; D is undetermined. The sequencing input was PBMCs or T cells enriched from blood (not recorded which). CDR3 region: CASSRAFPDTQYF. CDR3 in DNA: TGTGCCAGTAGTAGGGCCTTCCCAGATACGCAGTATTTT.